These 26 T cell receptor beta chains originate from one sample sequenced in a study of cytomegalovirus exposure and HLA in healthy donors. The study ran its PCR with 60 Vbeta and 13 Jbeta primers. The method was immunoSEQ multiplex PCR; TCRdb's version includes in-frame clones alone and lacks a portion of them. The table lists approximately 150,000 clones, approximately 80% of them singletons. Material: PBMCs. All receptors come from a young woman in good health and CMV-seropositive.

V and J are TRBV4-3 and TRBJ2-3, with 7 bases that match TRBD1. V shed 0 bases and J 2 bases; nucleotides not matched to a gene: 2. Germline V gives CDR1 LGHNA, CDR2 YSLEER. The CDR3 is 15 residues long. The CDR3: CASSQDTGVTDTQYF. CDR3 coding DNA: TGCGCCAGCAGCCAAGATACAGGGGTCACAGATACGCAGTATTTT.

There are a few counts of this clone. The V gene is TRBV6-5, the J gene TRBJ2-4, with TRBD1 matching 9 bases. The CDR3 totals 16 residues. The V segment lost 4 bases and the J segment 1 base; nucleotides outside the gene matches: 5. CDR1 is MNHEY, CDR2 SVGAGI, per germline. CDR3 coding DNA: TGTGCCAGCAGTTTTCTACAGGGGGCCGCCAAAAACATTCAGTACTTC. It yields the protein CASSFLQGAAKNIQYF.

The V and J genes are TRBV29-1 and TRBJ2-7, with D unresolved. The CDR3 extends over 11 amino acids. Trimming removed 7 bases from V and 1 base from J, with 8 bases in between. The germline V gene has CDR1 SQVTM and CDR2 ANQGSEA. The CDR3 DNA reads TGCAGCGCAGTTCTTTCCTACGAGCAGTACTTC. It translates to CSAVLSYEQYF.

The chain recombines TRBV2 with TRBJ2-2; D gene uncertain. Per the germline V gene, CDR1 is SNHLY and CDR2 is FYNNEI. Trimming left V 7 bases short and J 1 base short, with 7 bases between. CDR3 size: 13 residues. CDR3 bases: TGTGCCAGCACTATAGAGAACACCGGGGAGCTGTTTTTT. As protein: CASTIENTGELFF.

Only a few counts were recorded for this clone. The CDR3 DNA sequence: TGTGCCAGCAGGTCGAGCGCACAGGGACAAGAGACCCAGTACTTC. It yields the protein CASRSSAQGQETQYF. The V gene is TRBV28, the J gene TRBJ2-5; D perhaps matches TRBD1 (6 bases). Trimming removed 6 bases from V and 2 bases from J, with 16 bases in between. CDR1 MDHEN and CDR2 SYDVKM come from the germline V gene. The CDR3 length is 15 residues.

For the CDR3, the DNA is TGTGCCTGGAGTCAGGGAGGTCAGCCCCAGCATTTT. Its translation is CAWSQGGQPQHF. V usage is TRBV30 and J usage is TRBJ1-5; D may be TRBD1 (5 bases). Germline V gene data show CDR1 as GTSNPN and CDR2 as SVGIG (reference sequence). V lost 2 bases, J lost 6 bases, and 8 bases lay in between. CDR3 size: 12 residues.

The CDR3 sequence: CASSWQGGSNQPQHF. CDR3 in DNA: TGTGCCAGCAGTTGGCAGGGTGGTAGCAATCAGCCCCAGCATTTT. V is TRBV2 and J is TRBJ1-5; possibly TRBD1 for D (5 bases). The ends were cut back, 5 bases at V and 0 bases at J, with 11 bases in the middle. Germline CDR1 SNHLY, CDR2 FYNNEI. CDR3 size: 15 residues.

The chain joins TRBV2 to TRBJ1-6; no clear D. V was shortened by 7 bases and J by 10 bases, with 11 bases between the two germline ends. Germline lookup yields CDR1 SNHLY and CDR2 FYNNEI. The CDR3 consists of 12 residues. Here the CDR3 DNA reads TGTGCCAGCACCTATACGAGCTCACCCCTCCACTTT. Translated: CASTYTSSPLHF.

The J gene is TRBJ2-7, the V gene TRBV25-1, with D perhaps TRBD1 (5 bases). The CDR3 covers 13 residues. The V end lost 8 bases, the J end lost 7 bases, and 18 bases lay between the germline ends. CDR1 MGHDK and CDR2 SYGVNS come from the germline V gene. The CDR3 region has the DNA TGTGCCAGCGCCCCTGGGGCCTCGGGTGAGCAGTACTTC. It is translated as CASAPGASGEQYF.

This sequence joins TRBV4-3 and TRBJ1-1, with 7 bases identical to TRBD1. J was trimmed by 8 bases and V by 3 bases; bases with no gene match: 12. The CDR3 runs 15 residues. Germline V gene data show CDR1 as LGHNA and CDR2 as YSLEER. The CDR3 DNA reads as TGCGCCAGCAGCCAGACCGAGGGGGCGATCCGGGAAGCTTTCTTT. This gives the protein CASSQTEGAIREAFF.

This chain uses TRBV15 with TRBJ2-2; 7 nucleotides match TRBD2. Trimming at V came to 3 bases and at J to 0 bases, leaving 4 bases not matched to a gene. The germline V gene has CDR1 LNHNV and CDR2 YYDKDF (reference sequence). The CDR3 runs to 16 residues. CDR3 residues: CATSRGGRPNTGELFF. In DNA, the CDR3 is TGTGCCACCAGCAGGGGGGGGAGACCGAACACCGGGGAGCTGTTTTTT.

J is TRBJ2-1 and V is TRBV25-1; 9 positions match TRBD1. The germline V gene has CDR1 MGHDK and CDR2 SYGVNS. V gave up 8 bases and J gave up 6 bases; unmatched junction bases: 5. The length of the CDR3 is 13 residues. CDR3 nucleotides: TGTGCCAGCCAGGACAGGGGTATCAATGAGCAGTTCTTC. Translation gives CASQDRGINEQFF. Together with reference TRBV25-1 and TRBJ2-1, the CDR3 gives the full variable domain: EADIYQTPRYLVIGTGKKITLECSQTMGHDKMYWYQQDPGMELHLIHYSYGVNSTEKGDLSSESTVSRIRTEHFPLTLESARPSHTSQYLCASQDRGINEQFFGPGTRLTVL.

V usage is TRBV29-1 and J usage is TRBJ1-2; possibly TRBD1 for D (6 bases). Germline CDR1 and CDR2: SQVTM and ANQGSEA. CDR3 length: 11 residues. The V gene lost 7 bases and the J gene lost 5 bases, with 11 bases spanning the gap. The CDR3 protein is CSGGTPYGYTF. The CDR3 DNA follows: TGCAGCGGGGGGACACCTTATGGCTACACCTTC. The complete variable domain, with remaining parts taken from reference TRBV29-1 and TRBJ1-2, reads SAVISQKPSRDICQRGTSLTIQCQVDSQVTMMFWYRQQPGQSLTLIATANQGSEATYESGFVIDKFPISRPNLTFSTLTVSNMSPEDSSIYLCSGGTPYGYTFGSGTRLTVV.

The chain uses TRBV6-5 and TRBJ2-7, with TRBD1 matching 9 bases. The CDR3 runs 15 residues. Looked up from germline, CDR1 is MNHEY and CDR2 is SVGAGI. V gave up 0 bases and J gave up 6 bases; unmatched junction bases: 6. As DNA, the CDR3 is TGTGCCAGCAGTTACTCCCACAGGGGGCGCGTCGAGCAGTACTTC. The encoded protein is CASSYSHRGRVEQYF.

This clone turned up a few times. The V call is TRBV5-6, the J call TRBJ1-1; D is perhaps TRBD1 (5 bases). V lost 1 base and J 0 bases, leaving 10 bases between the germline ends. CDR3 length equals 15 residues. Germline CDR1 SGHDT, CDR2 YYEEEE. The CDR3 protein is CASSLLWGLNTEAFF. The CDR3 nucleotides are TGTGCCAGCAGCTTGCTATGGGGCTTGAACACTGAAGCTTTCTTT.

V gene TRBV6-5 combines with J gene TRBJ2-2; D is unclear. CDR1 is MNHEY and CDR2 is SVGAGI in the germline V gene. Trimming removed 0 bases at V and 3 bases at J, with 11 bases between. The CDR3 spans 16 residues. The CDR3 DNA sequence: TGTGCCAGCAGTTACTCGACCGTACGGGACACCGGGGAGCTGTTTTTT. It codes for CASSYSTVRDTGELFF.

J is TRBJ2-5 and V is TRBV23-1; TRBD2 aligns across 7 bases. TRBV23-1 is classed as an ORF, of uncertain function. The junction had 17 bases not matched to a gene; V was cut back by 3 bases and J by 4 bases. CDR3 size: 18 residues. CDR3 region: CASSHPTPLGGEGETQYF. In DNA, the CDR3 is TGCGCCAGCAGTCACCCGACCCCCCTGGGAGGGGAGGGAGAGACCCAGTACTTC.

For this clone: At one end the junction does not follow the germline gene, possibly because of a read error. The J gene is TRBJ2-6, the V gene TRBV7-9, with 8 bases identical to TRBD1. This CDR3 contains 17 residues. The germline V gene has CDR1 SEHNR and CDR2 FQNEAQ (reference sequence). The CDR3 loop is CASSLGTGSSGANGLTF. CDR3 nucleotides: TGTGCCAGCAGCTTAGGGACAGGGAGCTCTGGGGCCAACGGCCTGACTTTC.

The V gene is TRBV4-2, the J gene TRBJ2-7; 7 nucleotides line up with TRBD1. Losses at the gene ends were 3 bases for V and 5 bases for J; bases not matched to a gene: 10. Germline CDR1 LGHNA, CDR2 YNFKEQ. This CDR3 spans 15 amino acids. Written as DNA, the CDR3 is TGTGCCAGCAGCCAGGGCCTGACAGGGTGGAACGAGCAGTACTTC. Translating gives CASSQGLTGWNEQYF.

Concerning this clone: The same CDR3 arises from other DNA sequences in this sample as well. The rearrangement joins TRBV9 to TRBJ1-1; TRBD1 might be the D (5 bases). This CDR3 spans 15 amino acids. V lost 5 bases and J lost 4, with 18 bases in between. Germline V CDR1 and CDR2: SGDLS, YYNGEE. Written as DNA, the CDR3 is TGTGCCAGCAGTGTGATGGACTTGGGGGGCACTGAAGCTTTCTTT. This gives the protein CASSVMDLGGTEAFF.

CDR3 sequence reads: CASSPPGTRVGNEQFF. DNA for the CDR3: TGTGCCAGCAGCCCGCCCGGGACTAGAGTCGGGAATGAGCAGTTCTTC. J is TRBJ2-1 and V is TRBV5-6; 8 bases are a match to TRBD2. V gave up 4 bases and J gave up 7 bases; unmatched junction bases: 13. The CDR3 consists of 16 residues. The germline V gene encodes CDR1 SGHDT and CDR2 YYEEEE.

This chain connects TRBV7-9 to TRBJ2-2; no clear D gene. The germline V gene has CDR1 SEHNR and CDR2 FQNEAQ (reference sequence). The CDR3 length is 13 residues. Trimming left V 2 bases short and J 4 bases short, with 5 bases between. The CDR3 reads CASSLSSTGELFF. The DNA for the CDR3 is TGTGCCAGCAGCTTATCCAGCACCGGGGAGCTGTTTTTT.

The genes are TRBV6-1 and TRBJ1-4, with D unresolved. Trimming left V 7 bases short and J 3 bases short, with 9 bases between. The length of the CDR3 is 13 residues. Looked up from germline, CDR1 is MNHNS and CDR2 is SASEGT. The CDR3 nucleotides are TGTGCCAGCATGAGGAGTCCTAATGAAAAACTGTTTTTT. It translates to CASMRSPNEKLFF.

V gene TRBV28 combines with J gene TRBJ2-2; D ambiguous. V was cut by 2 bases and J by 5 bases, with 6 bases left in between. This CDR3 is 13 amino acids long. CDR1 is MDHEN, CDR2 SYDVKM, per germline. As DNA, the CDR3 is TGTGCCAGCAGTTTAATAGAGACCGGGGAGCTGTTTTTT. Translated: CASSLIETGELFF.

The chain combines TRBV9 with TRBJ2-7; 9 bases map to TRBD2. The CDR3 consists of 15 residues. Looked up from germline, CDR1 is SGDLS and CDR2 is YYNGEE. V shed 2 bases, J shed 0 bases, and the junction held 3 bases outside the gene matches. DNA of the CDR3: TGTGCCAGCAGCGTGGCGGGAGGGAGCTCCTACGAGCAGTACTTC. As protein: CASSVAGGSSYEQYF.

The chain joins TRBV25-1 to TRBJ1-5, with 9 nucleotides matching TRBD1. J gave up 5 bases and V 11 bases, and 4 bases lay outside the gene matches. CDR3 length: 12 amino acids. Germline CDR1 is MGHDK and CDR2 is SYGVNS. CDR3 nucleotides: TGTGCCGGACAGGGGCCCCATCAGCCCCAGCATTTT. It yields the protein CAGQGPHQPQHF.